These 31 T cell receptor beta chains were all obtained from the same sample, sequenced in a study of blood T cell repertoires in COVID-19. The assay was immunoSEQ multiplex PCR, and TCRdb's table has in-frame clones only and misses some. Of some 76,000 clones listed, less than 90% are singletons. Sample: peripheral blood. Receptor source: an elderly man in a cohort sampled during active COVID-19.

V usage is TRBV28 and J usage is TRBJ1-4; unclear D gene. Germline loops: CDR1 MDHEN, CDR2 SYDVKM. Trimming took off 7 bases at V and 0 bases at J, with 12 bases between the two ends. The CDR3 consists of 15 residues. CDR3 residues: CASIRNDPTNEKLFF. Here the CDR3 DNA reads TGTGCCAGCATCAGGAACGATCCAACTAATGAAAAACTGTTTTTT.

The chain joins TRBV7-9 to TRBJ1-2, with TRBD1 matching over 8 bases. The CDR3 has 14 amino acids. From germline, CDR1 is SEHNR and CDR2 FQNEAQ (reference sequence). Germline trimming cut 4 bases from V and 3 bases from J; bases unmatched to any gene: 4. The CDR3 DNA reads TGTGCCAGCAGCTCCGGGACAGGCGACTATGGCTACACCTTC. This translates into CASSSGTGDYGYTF.

This chain links TRBV2 with TRBJ1-2; a possible D gene is TRBD1 (5 bases). V lost 6 bases to trimming and J lost 2 bases, with 7 bases between them. CDR3 length: 12 residues. CDR1 SNHLY and CDR2 FYNNEI come from the germline V gene. The CDR3 sequence is CASRGGNYGYTF. CDR3 sequence (DNA): TGTGCCAGCAGGGGGGGGAACTATGGCTACACCTTC.

The chain is built from TRBV7-3 and TRBJ2-1; 14 bases are shared with TRBD2. Germline V gene lookup returns CDR1 SGHTA and CDR2 FQGTGA. The J segment lost 7 bases and the V segment lost 5 bases, leaving 4 bases of the junction unmatched. CDR3 length: 15 residues. The CDR3 sequence is CASSPGLAGGNEQFF. CDR3 nucleotide sequence: TGTGCCAGCAGCCCAGGACTAGCGGGGGGAAATGAGCAGTTCTTC.

V and J are TRBV5-1 and TRBJ1-1; TRBD1 agrees at 7 bases. This CDR3 comprises 14 residues. Germline CDR1 is SGHRS and CDR2 is YFSETQ. V shed 6 bases and J 4 bases; nucleotides not matched to a gene: 9. The DNA for the CDR3 is TGCGCCAGCAATATAGGGGCAGGGGGCACTGAAGCTTTCTTT. Translation gives CASNIGAGGTEAFF.

CDR3 region: CASGGEGKAGNTIYF. CDR3 DNA sequence: TGTGCCAGCGGGGGGGAGGGAAAGGCTGGAAACACCATATATTTT. The chain recombines TRBV2 with TRBJ1-3; perhaps TRBD1 as D (5 bases). The ends were cut back, 8 bases at V and 2 bases at J, with 16 bases in the middle. The CDR3 length is 15 residues. Germline CDR1 reads SNHLY; CDR2 reads FYNNEI.

This chain links TRBV12-3 or TRBV12-4 with TRBJ1-4; D is ambiguous. Trimming took 6 bases from V and 8 from J, leaving 7 bases between them. The CDR3 loop spans 11 amino acids. This CDR3 reads CASSRSEKLFF. As DNA, the CDR3 is TGTGCCAGCAGCCGGAGCGAAAAACTGTTTTTT.

This rearrangement joins TRBV7-9 to TRBJ1-1; D is possibly TRBD1 (6 bases). V lost 1 base and J lost 3, with 9 bases in between. The germline gives CDR1 SEHNR, CDR2 FQNEAQ (reference sequence). This CDR3 spans 14 amino acids. CDR3 in DNA: TGTGCCAGCAGCTTAGTAGGGACACACACTGAAGCTTTCTTT. Protein sequence: CASSLVGTHTEAFF.

The V gene is TRBV14, the J gene TRBJ1-6; D not resolved. V was clipped by 2 bases and J by 6 bases, with 8 bases between them. There are 14 residues in the CDR3. CDR1 is SGHDN, CDR2 FVKESK, per germline. The CDR3 DNA follows: TGTGCCAGCAGCCAATGGGCCCTTAATTCACCCCTCCACTTT. Protein sequence: CASSQWALNSPLHF.

J is TRBJ2-3 and V is TRBV5-1, with 7 bases lining up with TRBD2. V was pared by 2 bases and J by 5 bases, with 8 bases of the junction left unmatched. The CDR3 covers 15 residues. Germline values: CDR1 SGHRS, CDR2 YFSETQ. The CDR3 sequence is CASSLARGLGDTQYF. The CDR3 region has the DNA TGCGCCAGCAGCTTAGCGCGGGGGTTAGGAGATACGCAGTATTTT.

This sequence joins TRBV11-2 and TRBJ2-4; D possibly corresponds to TRBD2 (6 bases). CDR3 size: 19 residues. Looked up from germline, CDR1 is SGHAT and CDR2 is FQNNGV. V lost 0 bases, J lost 0 bases, and 18 bases lay in between. CDR3 sequence reads: CASSLDRGVGIGAKNIQYF. The CDR3 bases are TGTGCCAGCAGCTTAGATCGCGGGGTGGGAATCGGAGCCAAAAACATTCAGTACTTC.

The chain couples TRBV4-1 to TRBJ2-5, with D uncertain. This CDR3 region has 15 residues. Between the trimmed V and J ends, which lost 1 base and 1 base, there was a span of 10 bases. Germline V gives CDR1 MGHRA, CDR2 YSYEKL. Here the CDR3 DNA reads TGCGCCAGCAGCCAAGCGTGGCGGAGCCAAGAGACCCAGTACTTC. It specifies CASSQAWRSQETQYF.

The rearrangement links TRBV6-5 to TRBJ2-1; 12 bases align to TRBD1. Germline-derived CDR1 and CDR2 are MNHEY and SVGAGI. V trimming: 4 bases; J trimming: 10 bases; junction bases outside the gene matches: 8. The CDR3 runs to 15 residues. CDR3 coding DNA: TGTGCCAGCAGTTCCCCGGGACAGGGGGCCAACGAGCAGTTCTTC. Protein product: CASSSPGQGANEQFF.

CDR3 sequence reads: CASSQTSGGVYEQYF. As DNA, the CDR3 is TGCGCCAGCAGCCAAACTAGCGGGGGGGTCTACGAGCAGTACTTC. The chain has TRBV5-1 and TRBJ2-7; TRBD2 aligns across 13 bases. CDR3 length: 15 amino acids. The V and J ends lost 4 bases and 3 bases, in that order; junction bases with no gene match: 4. Per germline, CDR1 SGHRS and CDR2 YFSETQ.

The chain uses TRBV5-1 and TRBJ2-5; TRBD2 matches at 9 bases. Germline CDR1 and CDR2: SGHRS and YFSETQ. V lost 4 bases, J lost 5 bases, and 9 bases stayed unmatched. The CDR3 spans 15 residues. CDR3 DNA: TGCGCCAGCAGCATAGGGACTAGCTTCGGTGAGACCCAGTACTTC. It codes for CASSIGTSFGETQYF.

The chain joins TRBV21-1 to TRBJ2-2; the table names TRBD2, a call not compared with the DNA. TRBV21-1 is a listed pseudogene. The CDR3 covers 16 residues. The DNA for the CDR3 is TGTGCCAGCCCACAAAGGCTAGCGGTAAACACCGGGGAGCTGTTTTTT. This gives the protein CASPQRLAVNTGELFF.

As regards this clone: A read error may account for a junction end that differs from germline. J is TRBJ1-5 and V is TRBV9, with D unclear. There are 10 residues in the CDR3. Per germline, CDR1 SGDLS and CDR2 YYNGEE. The CDR3 loop reads CASSVPGAGF. CDR3 nucleotide sequence: TGTGCCAGCAGCGTCCCGGGTGCCGGCTTT.

This chain joins TRBV2 and TRBJ1-2, with 7 bases aligning to TRBD1. The V and J ends lost 2 bases and 2 bases, in that order; junction bases with no gene match: 8. Germline V CDR1 and CDR2: SNHLY, FYNNEI. The CDR3 is 16 residues long. This chain's CDR3 is CASSESLARGNYGYTF. The DNA for the CDR3 is TGTGCCAGCAGTGAATCCCTAGCCAGGGGGAACTATGGCTACACCTTC. Full variable domain (rest looked up from reference TRBV2 and TRBJ1-2): EPEVTQTPSHQVTQMGQEVILRCVPISNHLYFYWYRQILGQKVEFLVSFYNNEISEKSEIFDDQFSVERPDGSNFTLKIRSTKLEDSAMYFCASSESLARGNYGYTFGSGTRLTVV.

This chain uses TRBV5-1 with TRBJ2-3; TRBD2 agrees at 8 bases. V lost 3 bases to trimming and J lost 2 bases; unmatched junction nucleotides: 2. Germline assignment: CDR1 SGHRS and CDR2 YFSETQ. The CDR3 runs 14 residues. The CDR3 nucleotides are TGCGCCAGCAGCTCCGGGGGGGTCACAGATACGCAGTATTTT. This gives the protein CASSSGGVTDTQYF.

V gene TRBV18 combines with J gene TRBJ1-3; weak D call: TRBD1 (6 bases). CDR1 and CDR2 (germline): KGHSH, LQKENI. V was shortened by 5 bases and J by 3 bases, with 11 bases between the two germline ends. The CDR3 spans 14 residues. The CDR3 DNA follows: TGTGCCAGCTCATTCAACAGGGATGGAAACACCATATATTTT. This gives the protein CASSFNRDGNTIYF.

This chain uses TRBV7-9 with TRBJ1-2, with TRBD1 identical over 7 bases. Germline CDR1 SEHNR, CDR2 FQNEAQ (reference sequence). CDR3 length: 14 residues. V gave up 10 bases and J gave up 3 bases; unmatched junction bases: 11. The chain's CDR3 is CATEGQGGDYGYTF. The CDR3 bases are TGTGCCACAGAGGGGCAGGGGGGTGACTATGGCTACACCTTC.

This chain connects TRBV11-2 to TRBJ2-7; D is unclear. Germline loops: CDR1 SGHAT, CDR2 FQNNGV. There are 13 residues in the CDR3. With 0 bases removed from V and 6 bases from J, the gap between germline ends came to 9 bases. The CDR3 loop is CASSLEIGVEQYF. The DNA for the CDR3 is TGTGCCAGCAGCTTAGAGATCGGAGTCGAGCAGTACTTC.

V gene TRBV16 combines with J gene TRBJ2-3; possibly TRBD2 for D (6 bases). The CDR3 extends over 14 amino acids. V was cut by 4 bases and J by 5 bases, with 13 bases left in between. Germline loops: CDR1 KGHSY, CDR2 FQNENV. CDR3 sequence: CASSREIGGDTQYF. Here the CDR3 DNA reads TGTGCCAGCAGCCGAGAGATCGGGGGAGATACGCAGTATTTT.

The chain recombines TRBV28 with TRBJ1-1, with 10 bases aligning to TRBD1. Losses at the gene ends were 3 bases for V and 1 base for J; bases not matched to a gene: 8. The CDR3 contains 17 residues. The germline CDR1 and CDR2 sequences are MDHEN and SYDVKM. As DNA, the CDR3 is TGTGCCAGCAGTTTCGATGGGACAGGGGTCCGGAACACTGAAGCTTTCTTT. As protein: CASSFDGTGVRNTEAFF.

This clone was picked up one time. V usage is TRBV27 and J usage is TRBJ1-5, with 8 positions matching TRBD1. The V gene end was trimmed by 4 bases and the J gene end by 9 bases; junction bases not matched to a gene: 5. The CDR3 is 13 residues long. The germline V gene encodes CDR1 MNHEY and CDR2 SMNVEV (reference sequence). CDR3 loop: CASSSDRETPQHF. For the CDR3, the DNA is TGTGCCAGCAGTTCGGACAGGGAAACGCCCCAGCATTTT.

This clone has more than one count but fewer than ten. The V call is TRBV4-1, the J call TRBJ2-1, with TRBD2 matching over 11 bases. V lost 8 bases and J lost 1; bases outside the gene matches: 16. The CDR3 runs to 19 residues. Germline loops: CDR1 MGHRA, CDR2 YSYEKL. The CDR3 spells CASRSVRLAGGASYNEQFF. CDR3 coding DNA: TGCGCCAGCCGATCAGTCAGATTAGCGGGGGGGGCATCCTACAATGAGCAGTTCTTC.

In this sample, this clone turned up once. The rearrangement uses TRBV2 and TRBJ2-7; D gene ambiguous. Germline V gives CDR1 SNHLY, CDR2 FYNNEI. This CDR3 contains 14 residues. V lost 3 bases, J lost 1 base, and 10 bases lay in between. As DNA, the CDR3 is TGTGCCAGCAGTGAGGGCAGAGCTTCCTACGAGCAGTACTTC. Protein product: CASSEGRASYEQYF.

J is TRBJ2-1 and V is TRBV5-1; D is possibly TRBD1 (5 bases). V dropped 1 base and J dropped 4 bases, with 9 bases sitting between them. The CDR3 is made up of 14 amino acids. Germline V gene sequence: CDR1 SGHRS, CDR2 YFSETQ. CDR3 amino acids: CASSLSRAYNEQFF. Written as DNA, the CDR3 is TGCGCCAGCAGCTTGTCCAGGGCGTACAATGAGCAGTTCTTC.

The chain uses TRBV7-9 and TRBJ1-3; 10 nucleotides line up with TRBD1. CDR3 length: 13 residues. Germline values: CDR1 SEHNR, CDR2 FQNEAQ (reference sequence). V shed 1 base, J shed 11 bases, and the junction held 2 bases outside the gene matches. The CDR3 DNA is TGTGCCAGCAGCTTAGGAGGACAGGGGGCCATATATTTT. Protein sequence: CASSLGGQGAIYF.

The CDR3 is CASSSIGTEANEQFF. In nucleotides, the CDR3 is TGTGCCAGCAGCTCGATCGGGACAGAAGCCAATGAGCAGTTCTTC. The gene calls are TRBV5-5 and TRBJ2-1; 7 bases are a match to TRBD1. V lost 3 bases to trimming and J lost 6 bases; unmatched junction nucleotides: 9. Germline V gives CDR1 SGHKS, CDR2 YYEKEE (reference sequence). This CDR3 has 15 amino acids.

The CDR3 nucleotides are TGTGCCAGCAGCTCAATAGCCCAGGGCTCCGGGGAGCTGTTTTTT. It encodes CASSSIAQGSGELFF. The chain couples TRBV7-6 to TRBJ2-2, with D perhaps TRBD1 (5 bases). Germline CDR1 is SGHVS and CDR2 is FNYEAQ. V lost 4 bases and J 6 bases, leaving 15 bases between the germline ends. CDR3 size: 15 residues.